Sequencing of this T cell receptor (beta chain) was carried out in a study of cytomegalovirus exposure and HLA in healthy donors. The PCR contained 60 Vbeta and 13 Jbeta primers. Assay: immunoSEQ multiplex PCR; the TCRdb copy retains only in-frame clones and omits some. In the table there are about 110,000 clones, 50% to 70% of which are singletons. This CDR3 contains 13 residues. J was trimmed by 5 bases and V by 6 bases; bases with no gene match: 6. Germline V lookup: CDR1 KGHSH, CDR2 LQKENI. The rearrangement uses TRBV18 and TRBJ2-7, with 8 bases lining up with TRBD1. Material for sequencing was PBMCs. The sequence derives from a man aged 25-45 years in good health and CMV-seropositive. In DNA, the CDR3 is TGTGCCAGCTCCCCTGGACAGGGAGACGAGCAGTACTTC. Amino acid sequence: CASSPGQGDEQYF.